This T cell receptor beta chain originates from a study of cytomegalovirus exposure and HLA in healthy donors (dated by TCRdb to about 2017). Some background on the complete study: The 666 repertoires of the first cohort and the roughly 110 validation repertoires were produced on the same platform, according to a later analysis. The study aimed to test whether cataloging public T cell receptors could reveal signatures of past pathogen exposure. Along with the roughly 700-subject first cohort, a separate validation cohort of more than 90 different subjects was used. High-throughput TCR immunosequencing, statistical association of individual TCRs with disease status, and machine learning were combined to predict cytomegalovirus infection status. Summary of the overall study and its limitations: Most TCR sequences were observed very rarely across donors, whereas some public TCRs were present in many individuals. Of the cluster scores, roughly 95% were above 0 in a later analysis, which found that TCRs clustered in the first cohort also tended to co-occur in the 95 to 150 validation repertoires. The classifier was reported to diagnose cytomegalovirus status with high specificity and sensitivity in both the original cohort and the validation cohort. A total of 164 TCR beta chains were listed by the study as associated with cytomegalovirus. All 120 or so repertoires were used to score co-occurrence in the validation cohort in a later analysis, because that analysis had no HLA typing for the cohort. The authors suggested that the approach could potentially be generalized to other disease states and immunological phenotypes. In vitro tests confirmed that a few of the cytomegalovirus-associated TCR beta chains recognize cytomegalovirus antigens.

This clone was recorded once. What this receptor recognizes is not known. No base-level quality is on record; no much larger clone is a single base apart. Libraries came from the immunoSEQ multiplex PCR assay. The authors' pipeline ran thus. To diagnose cytomegalovirus status from the catalog of TCR beta chain sequences, a statistical classification framework was built. TCRdb holds this immuneACCESS table with in-frame rearrangements only. Some clones are missing; in checked studies, unresolved V genes explain under half, and the rest has no known cause. V, J and clone size are those of that table, while D and trimming were read from the DNA. The sample table contains about 180,000 clones; only one count was recorded for 80% to 90% of them. In total, the top ten clones hold approximately 1.5% of the sample. Separate from the approximately 690-subject first cohort, the validation cohort of 95 to 150 subjects was the group to which the donors belonged.

CDR1 is given as MNHEY and CDR2 as SVGAGI, both from the germline V gene. V is clipped by 0 bases and J by 1 base, and the sequence between their germline boundaries is 9 bases long. Including the terminal cysteine and phenylalanine, the CDR3 comprises 15 residues. Of all the DNA, just the CDR3 is kept, 45 bases in frame from base 1. The receptor was derived from a woman aged 25 to 39 in good health and CMV-seronegative. Sequencing was done on a sample of PBMCs. The chain links TRBV6-5 with TRBJ1-1, and the D gene may be TRBD1, 6 bases matching. The CDR3 protein sequence reads: CASSYSQGPNTEAFF. The base sequence is TGTGCCAGCAGTTACTCACAGGGTCCGAACACTGAAGCTTTCTTT.